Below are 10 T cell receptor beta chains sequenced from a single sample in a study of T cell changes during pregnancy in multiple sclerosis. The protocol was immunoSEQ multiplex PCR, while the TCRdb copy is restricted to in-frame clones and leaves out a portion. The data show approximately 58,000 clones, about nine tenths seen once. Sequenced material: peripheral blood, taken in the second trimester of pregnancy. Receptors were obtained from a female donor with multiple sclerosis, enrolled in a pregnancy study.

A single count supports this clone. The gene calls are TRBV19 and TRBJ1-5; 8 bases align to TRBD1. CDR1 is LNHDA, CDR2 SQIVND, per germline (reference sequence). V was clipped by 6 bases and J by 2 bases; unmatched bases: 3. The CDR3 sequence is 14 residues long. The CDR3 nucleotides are TGTGCCAGTAGCCCGACAGGGGGCAATCAGCCCCAGCATTTT. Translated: CASSPTGGNQPQHF.

CDR3 nucleotides: TGTGCCAGCAGTGGTGCGGGAGCCGGGGAGACCCAGTACTTC. It yields the protein CASSGAGAGETQYF. The chain joins TRBV7-2 to TRBJ2-5, with TRBD2 matching 7 bases. CDR1 SGHTA and CDR2 FQGNSA come from the germline V gene. The J segment lost 5 bases and the V segment lost 6 bases, leaving 9 bases of the junction unmatched. The CDR3 totals 14 residues. Complete variable domain (other parts from reference TRBV7-2 and TRBJ2-5): GAGVSQSPSNKVTEKGKDVELRCDPISGHTALYWYRQSLGQGLEFLIYFQGNSAPDKSGLPSDRFSAERTGGSVSTLTIQRTQQEDSAVYLCASSGAGAGETQYFGPGTRLLVL.

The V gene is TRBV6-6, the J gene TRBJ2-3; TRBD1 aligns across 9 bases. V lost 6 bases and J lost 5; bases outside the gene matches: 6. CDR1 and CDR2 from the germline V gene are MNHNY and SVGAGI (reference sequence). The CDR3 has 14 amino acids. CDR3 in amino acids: CASSPTGGVDTQYF. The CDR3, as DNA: TGTGCCAGCAGCCCGACAGGGGGTGTAGATACGCAGTATTTT.

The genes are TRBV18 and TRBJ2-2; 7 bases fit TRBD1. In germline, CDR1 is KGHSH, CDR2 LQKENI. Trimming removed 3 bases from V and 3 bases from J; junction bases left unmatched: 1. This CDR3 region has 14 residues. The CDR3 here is CASSPGQDTGELFF. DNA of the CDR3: TGTGCCAGCTCACCTGGACAGGACACCGGGGAGCTGTTTTTT. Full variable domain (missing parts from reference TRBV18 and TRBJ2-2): NAGVMQNPRHLVRRRGQEARLRCSPMKGHSHVYWYRQLPEEGLKFMVYLQKENIIDESGMPKERFSAEFPKEGPSILRIQQVVRGDSAAYFCASSPGQDTGELFFGEGSRLTVL.

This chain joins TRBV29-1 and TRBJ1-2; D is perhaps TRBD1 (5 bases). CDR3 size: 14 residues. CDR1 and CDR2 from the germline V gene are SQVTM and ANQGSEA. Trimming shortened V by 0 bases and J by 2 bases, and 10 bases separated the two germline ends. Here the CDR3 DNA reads TGCAGCGTTGAAGAAAGGGGAGGGAACTATGGCTACACCTTC. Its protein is CSVEERGGNYGYTF.

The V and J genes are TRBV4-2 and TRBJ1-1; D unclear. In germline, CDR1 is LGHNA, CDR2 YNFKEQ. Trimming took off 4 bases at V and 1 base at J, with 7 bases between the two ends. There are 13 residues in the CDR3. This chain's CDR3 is CASSRRQNTEAFF. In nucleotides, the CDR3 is TGTGCCAGCAGCCGACGACAGAACACTGAAGCTTTCTTT.

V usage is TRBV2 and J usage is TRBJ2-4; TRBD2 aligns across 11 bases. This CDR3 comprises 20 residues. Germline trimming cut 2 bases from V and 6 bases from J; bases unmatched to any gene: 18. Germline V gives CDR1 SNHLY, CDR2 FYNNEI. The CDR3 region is CASSESDLGTSGHGINIQYF. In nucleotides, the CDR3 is TGTGCCAGCAGTGAATCCGACCTTGGGACTAGCGGCCACGGGATAAACATTCAGTACTTC.

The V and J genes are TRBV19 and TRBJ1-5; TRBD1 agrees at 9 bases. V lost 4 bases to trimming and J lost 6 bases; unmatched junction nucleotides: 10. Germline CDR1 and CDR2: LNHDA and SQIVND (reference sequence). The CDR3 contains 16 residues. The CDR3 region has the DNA TGTGCCAGTAGTAAAACGGGACAGGGTAGACGTCAGCCCCAGCATTTT. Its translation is CASSKTGQGRRQPQHF.

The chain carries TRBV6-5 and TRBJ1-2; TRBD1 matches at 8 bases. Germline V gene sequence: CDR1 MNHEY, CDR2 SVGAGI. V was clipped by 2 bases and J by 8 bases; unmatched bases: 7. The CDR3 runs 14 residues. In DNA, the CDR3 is TGTGCCAGCAGTTACGGACAGGGAGTGAGGGGCTACACCTTC. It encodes CASSYGQGVRGYTF.

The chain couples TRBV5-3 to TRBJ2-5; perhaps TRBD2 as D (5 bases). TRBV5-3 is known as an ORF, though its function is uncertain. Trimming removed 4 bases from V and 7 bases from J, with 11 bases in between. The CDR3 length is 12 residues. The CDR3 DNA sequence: TGTGCCAGAAGCGAGACGAGGGTGACCCAGTACTTC. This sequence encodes CARSETRVTQYF.